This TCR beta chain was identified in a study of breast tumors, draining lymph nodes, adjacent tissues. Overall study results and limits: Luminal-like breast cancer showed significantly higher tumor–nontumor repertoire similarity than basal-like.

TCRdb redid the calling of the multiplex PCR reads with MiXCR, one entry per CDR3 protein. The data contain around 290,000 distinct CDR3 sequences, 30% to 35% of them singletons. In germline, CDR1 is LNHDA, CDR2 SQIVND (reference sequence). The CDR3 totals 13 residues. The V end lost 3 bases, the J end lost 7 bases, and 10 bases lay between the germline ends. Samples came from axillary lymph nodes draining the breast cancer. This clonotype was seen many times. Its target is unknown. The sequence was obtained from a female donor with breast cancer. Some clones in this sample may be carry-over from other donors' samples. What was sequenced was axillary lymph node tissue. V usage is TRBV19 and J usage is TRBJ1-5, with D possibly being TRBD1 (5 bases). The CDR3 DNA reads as TGTGCCAGTAGTATCCAGGGCGGGCAGCCCCAGCATTTT. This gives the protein CASSIQGGQPQHF. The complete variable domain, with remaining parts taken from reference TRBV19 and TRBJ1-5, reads DGGITQSPKYLFRKEGQNVTLSCEQNLNHDAMYWYRQDPGQGLRLIYYSQIVNDFQKGDIAEGYSVSREKKESFPLTVTSAQKNPTAFYLCASSIQGGQPQHFGDGTRLSIL.